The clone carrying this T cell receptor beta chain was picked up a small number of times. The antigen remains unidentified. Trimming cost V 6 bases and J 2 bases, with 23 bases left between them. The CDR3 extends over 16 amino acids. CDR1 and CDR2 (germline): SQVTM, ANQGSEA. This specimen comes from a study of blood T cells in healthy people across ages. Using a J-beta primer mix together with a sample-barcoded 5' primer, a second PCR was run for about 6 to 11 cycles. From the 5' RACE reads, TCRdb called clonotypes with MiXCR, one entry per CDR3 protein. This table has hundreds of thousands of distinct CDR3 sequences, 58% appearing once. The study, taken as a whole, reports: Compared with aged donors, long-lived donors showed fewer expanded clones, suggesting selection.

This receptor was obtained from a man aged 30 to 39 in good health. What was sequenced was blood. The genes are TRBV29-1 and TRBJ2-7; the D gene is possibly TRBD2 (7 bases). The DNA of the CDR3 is TGCAGCGTCGTTGGGAGGGCACAGGGCCGGACCTACGAGCAGTACTTC. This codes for CSVVGRAQGRTYEQYF.